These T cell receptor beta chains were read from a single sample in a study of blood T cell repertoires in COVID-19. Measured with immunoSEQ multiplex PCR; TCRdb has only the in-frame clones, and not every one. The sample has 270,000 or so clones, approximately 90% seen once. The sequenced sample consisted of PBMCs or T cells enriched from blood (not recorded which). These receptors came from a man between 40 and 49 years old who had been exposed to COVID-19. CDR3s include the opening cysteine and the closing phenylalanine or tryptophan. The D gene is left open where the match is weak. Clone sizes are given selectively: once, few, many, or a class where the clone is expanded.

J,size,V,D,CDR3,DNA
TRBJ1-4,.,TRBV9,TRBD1,CASSVEQQGANEKLFF,TGTGCCAGCAGCGTCGAGCAACAGGGGGCTAATGAAAAACTGTTTTTT
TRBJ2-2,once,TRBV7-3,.,CASSLVAAGELFF,TGTGCCAGCAGCTTAGTAGCCGCCGGGGAGCTGTTTTTT
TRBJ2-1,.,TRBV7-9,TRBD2,CASETSAYNEQFF,TGTGCCAGCGAGACTAGCGCCTACAATGAGCAGTTCTTC
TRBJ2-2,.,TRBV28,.,CASSRRGRFSAGELFF,TGTGCCAGCAGCCGCCGCGGGCGGTTTAGCGCCGGGGAGCTGTTTTTT
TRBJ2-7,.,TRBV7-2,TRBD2,CASSSEPGRGYEQYF,TGTGCCAGCAGCTCCGAACCGGGGAGGGGCTACGAGCAGTACTTC
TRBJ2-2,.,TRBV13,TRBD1,CASSYTGVDTGELFF,TGTGCCAGCAGCTATACAGGGGTAGACACCGGGGAGCTGTTTTTT
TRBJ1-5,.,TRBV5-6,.,CASSLYNRINQPQHF,TGTGCCAGCAGCTTGTACAACAGGATTAATCAGCCCCAGCATTTT
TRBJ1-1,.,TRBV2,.,CASIKLQVVNTEAFF,TGTGCCAGCATTAAGCTGCAGGTCGTGAACACTGAAGCTTTCTTT
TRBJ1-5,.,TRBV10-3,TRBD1,CAISESIDRGSNQPQHF,TGTGCCATCAGTGAGTCGATAGACAGGGGGAGCAATCAGCCCCAGCATTTT
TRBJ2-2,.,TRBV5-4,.,CASSLAGKNTGELFF,TGTGCCAGCAGCTTGGCGGGAAAGAACACCGGGGAGCTGTTTTTT